What follows is one T cell receptor beta chain and its context. One end of the junction fails to match germline, which may point to a read error. The data were taken from a study of response to subunit inactivated influenza vaccine. MiXCR was run by TCRdb on the RT-PCR reads, yielding one entry per CDR3 protein. The table includes about 170,000 distinct CDR3 sequences, less than 15% detected once. These data were likewise used in another study, on T cells expressing NK-cell markers. That investigation notes: UMIs accompanied the 5'RACE template switching by which TCR beta cDNA was made.

The sample consisted of CD8+ T cells sorted from PBMCs, taken about 13 days after vaccination. The TCR originated in a man in his fifties who received an inactivated influenza vaccine.

The DNA for the CDR3 is TGTGCCAGCAGTAGGCCCTCCCACAATGAGCAGTTCTTC. Translation gives CASSRPSHNEQFF. The genes are TRBV6-1 and TRBJ2-1, with no clear D. The CDR3 spans 13 residues. Germline V gene sequence: CDR1 MNHNS, CDR2 SASEGT.